The rows below give T cell receptor beta chains drawn from one sample of a study of T-cell reconstitution after alpha-beta-depleted transplantation in children. TCRdb itself ran the PCR reads through MiXCR, one entry per CDR3 protein. The table has 500,000 or so distinct CDR3 sequences, roughly 33% seen once; the top ten hold around 2.5%. This specimen was PBMCs from the stem cell graft donor, taken from the stem cell graft. These receptors all stem from a human donor who donated a stem cell graft to a child with aplastic anemia. Each CDR3 is given with its conserved first and last residue. A D gene is named only where the DNA matches it firmly. Not all rows give a size; the values are once, few, many and, for expanded clones, a class.

CATSGDLGSEQFF	TGTGCCACCAGTGGAGACCTAGGGAGTGAGCAGTTCTTC	-	TRBV24-1	TRBJ2-1	-
CASSFAGTTPNQPQHF	TGTGCCAGCAGTTTTGCAGGTACCACCCCTAATCAGCCCCAGCATTTT	-	TRBV12-3/TRBV12-4	TRBJ1-5	-
CASSSGGAAQYF	TGTGCCAGCAGTTCGGGCGGCGCAGCTCAGTACTTC	-	TRBV28	TRBJ2-4	-
CAWSVKTRGNTEAFF	TGTGCCTGGAGTGTCAAGACCAGGGGGAACACTGAAGCTTTCTTT	-	TRBV30	TRBJ1-1	-
CASSTGPGPRDF	TGTGCCAGCAGTACTGGACCCGGGCCCCGCGACTTC	-	TRBV6-2/TRBV6-3	TRBJ2-7	-
CASEGLAEYNEQFF	TGTGCCAGCGAAGGACTAGCGGAGTACAATGAGCAGTTCTTC	TRBD2	TRBV6-2/TRBV6-3	TRBJ2-1	many
CASSPGAYEQYF	TGTGCCAGCAGCCCGGGGGCCTACGAGCAGTACTTC	-	TRBV6-2/TRBV6-3	TRBJ2-7	many
CASSSRTSGSFF	TGTGCCAGCAGTTCCCGGACTAGCGGATCATTCTTC	TRBD2	TRBV6-5	TRBJ2-1	-
CAIRPGLAAYNEQFF	TGTGCCATCAGGCCGGGACTAGCGGCCTACAATGAGCAGTTCTTC	TRBD2	TRBV10-3	TRBJ2-1	-
CASSLASGSRETQYF	TGTGCCAGCAGCTTAGCTAGCGGGAGTAGAGAGACCCAGTACTTC	TRBD2	TRBV7-9	TRBJ2-5	-